The 11 T cell receptor beta chains reported below all come from one sample, sequenced in a study of cytomegalovirus exposure and HLA in healthy donors (dated by TCRdb to 2017 to 2019). Libraries were built with the immunoSEQ multiplex PCR assay. TCRdb holds this immuneACCESS table with in-frame rearrangements only. Some clones are missing; in checked studies, unresolved V genes explain under half, and the rest has no known cause. The sample has approximately 270,000 clones on record, around 90% of them singletons. 0.37% of the sample lies in the top ten. Sequences were obtained from PBMCs. These receptors all stem from a woman younger than 30 in good health and CMV-seronegative.

Only one count was recorded for this clone. This chain joins TRBV9 and TRBJ1-1, with 7 positions matching TRBD1. Germline V gene sequence: CDR1 SGDLS, CDR2 YYNGEE. This CDR3 spans 13 amino acids. V was clipped by 3 bases and J by 8 bases; unmatched bases: 7. The CDR3 is CASSGDSPREAFF. The CDR3 nucleotides are TGTGCCAGCAGCGGGGACAGCCCGAGGGAAGCTTTCTTT.

The gene calls are TRBV5-1 and TRBJ2-7, with D tentatively TRBD1 (6 bases). This CDR3 region has 15 residues. Germline V CDR1 and CDR2: SGHRS, YFSETQ. V shed 4 bases and J shed 1 base, with 15 bases lying between them. The CDR3 coding sequence is TGCGCCAGCAGCACAGACAGGACCCTATCCTACGAGCAGTACTTC. Translating gives CASSTDRTLSYEQYF.

The chain is built from TRBV5-5 and TRBJ2-1, with TRBD2 matching over 7 bases. With V trimmed by 0 bases and J by 9 bases, 12 bases remained unmatched. This CDR3 is 16 amino acids long. CDR1 is SGHKS, CDR2 YYEKEE, per germline (reference sequence). The CDR3 bases are TGTGCCAGCAGCTTGGCCGGGGGGACCCGAACATTTGAGCAGTTCTTC. Amino acid sequence: CASSLAGGTRTFEQFF.

This chain links TRBV6-5 with TRBJ1-3; possibly TRBD1 for D (5 bases). This CDR3 spans 15 amino acids. Germline V gives CDR1 MNHEY, CDR2 SVGAGI. Trimming shortened V by 2 bases and J by 0 bases, and 8 bases separated the two germline ends. The CDR3, as DNA: TGTGCCAGCAGTTACGGGGGGAGCTCTGGAAACACCATATATTTT. The encoded protein is CASSYGGSSGNTIYF.

The chain has TRBV27 and TRBJ1-2; TRBD1 agrees at 7 bases. The germline CDR1 and CDR2 sequences are MNHEY and SMNVEV (reference sequence). The length of the CDR3 is 13 residues. V shed 7 bases, J shed 0 bases, and the junction held 2 bases outside the gene matches. CDR3 sequence (DNA): TGTGCCAGCACGACAGGGACTAACTATGGCTACACCTTC. Residues: CASTTGTNYGYTF.

This rearrangement joins TRBV27 to TRBJ1-1, with 9 bases aligning to TRBD1. The germline CDR1 and CDR2 sequences are MNHEY and SMNVEV (reference sequence). The V segment lost 3 bases and the J segment 10 bases; nucleotides outside the gene matches: 12. The CDR3 extends over 15 amino acids. This CDR3 reads CASSFRTGGKAGAFF. In nucleotides, the CDR3 is TGTGCCAGCAGTTTCCGAACAGGGGGCAAGGCAGGAGCTTTCTTT.

A single count supports this clone. The chain recombines TRBV6-4 with TRBJ2-2; TRBD2 is a possible D gene (7 bases). The V end was cut by 2 bases, the J end by 3 bases, with 13 bases between. This CDR3 comprises 16 residues. Germline V CDR1 and CDR2: MRHNA, SNTAGT. The DNA of the CDR3 is TGTGCCAGCAGTGACGGGCAGGGGAGGGACACCGGGGAGCTGTTTTTT. It codes for CASSDGQGRDTGELFF.

The rearrangement links TRBV27 to TRBJ1-4; TRBD1 agrees at 7 bases. The germline V gene encodes CDR1 MNHEY and CDR2 SMNVEV (reference sequence). J was trimmed by 6 bases and V by 6 bases; bases with no gene match: 16. The CDR3 sequence is 17 residues long. The CDR3 reads CASSFKGAGLGHEKLFF. CDR3 sequence (DNA): TGTGCCAGCAGCTTCAAGGGGGCGGGCCTGGGGCATGAAAAACTGTTTTTT.

The chain joins TRBV18 to TRBJ1-1; tentatively, D is TRBD1 (6 bases). V was cut by 5 bases and J by 1 base, with 8 bases left in between. Germline loops: CDR1 KGHSH, CDR2 LQKENI. The CDR3 runs to 13 residues. In DNA, the CDR3 is TGTGCCAGCTCAGAGACAGGGAACACTGAAGCTTTCTTT. Its translation: CASSETGNTEAFF.

The V and J genes are TRBV6-1 and TRBJ2-1, with 9 bases identical to TRBD2. The CDR3 is made up of 13 amino acids. CDR1 is MNHNS, CDR2 SASEGT, per germline. Trimming took 7 bases from V and 3 from J; bases not matched to a gene: 1. The CDR3, as DNA: TGTGCCAGCACAGCGGGGGGCTACAATGAGCAGTTCTTC. It translates to CASTAGGYNEQFF.

The V call is TRBV5-1, the J call TRBJ1-2, with 9 nucleotides matching TRBD1. The CDR3 covers 17 residues. Germline CDR1 SGHRS, CDR2 YFSETQ. V was clipped by 0 bases and J by 2 bases; unmatched bases: 8. As DNA, the CDR3 is TGCGCCAGCAGCTTGGATTCGGGACAGGGACGAAACTATGGCTACACCTTC. This codes for CASSLDSGQGRNYGYTF.